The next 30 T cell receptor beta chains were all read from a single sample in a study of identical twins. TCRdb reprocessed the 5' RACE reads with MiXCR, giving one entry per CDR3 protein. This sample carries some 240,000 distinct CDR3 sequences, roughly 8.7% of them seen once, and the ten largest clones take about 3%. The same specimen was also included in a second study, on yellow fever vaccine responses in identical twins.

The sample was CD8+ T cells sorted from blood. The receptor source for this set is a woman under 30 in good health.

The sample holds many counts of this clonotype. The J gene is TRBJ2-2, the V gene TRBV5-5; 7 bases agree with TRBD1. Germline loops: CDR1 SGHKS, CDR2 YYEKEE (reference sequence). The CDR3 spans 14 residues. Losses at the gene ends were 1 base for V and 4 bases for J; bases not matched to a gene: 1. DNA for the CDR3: TGTGCCAGCAGCTTGACAGGGGTCACCGGGGAGCTGTTTTTT. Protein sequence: CASSLTGVTGELFF.

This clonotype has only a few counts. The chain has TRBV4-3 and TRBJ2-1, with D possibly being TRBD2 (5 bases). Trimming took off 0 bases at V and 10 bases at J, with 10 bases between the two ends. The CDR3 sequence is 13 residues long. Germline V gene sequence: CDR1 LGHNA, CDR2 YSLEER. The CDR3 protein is CASSQDEGREQFF. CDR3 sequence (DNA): TGCGCCAGCAGCCAAGATGAGGGCAGGGAGCAGTTCTTC.

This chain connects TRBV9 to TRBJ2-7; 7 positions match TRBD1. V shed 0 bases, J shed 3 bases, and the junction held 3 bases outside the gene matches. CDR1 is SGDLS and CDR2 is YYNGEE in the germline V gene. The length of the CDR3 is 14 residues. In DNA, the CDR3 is TGTGCCAGCAGCGTAGGAGCAGGGGGCTACGAGCAGTACTTC. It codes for CASSVGAGGYEQYF.

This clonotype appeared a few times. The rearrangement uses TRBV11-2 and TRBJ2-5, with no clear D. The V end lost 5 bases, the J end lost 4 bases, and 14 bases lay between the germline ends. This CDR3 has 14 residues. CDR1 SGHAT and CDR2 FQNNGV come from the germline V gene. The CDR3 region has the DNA TGTGCCAGCAGCCGTCTCCCGGTAGGAGAGACCCAGTACTTC. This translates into CASSRLPVGETQYF. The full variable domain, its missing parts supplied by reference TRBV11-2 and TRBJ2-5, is EAGVAQSPRYKIIEKRQSVAFWCNPISGHATLYWYQQILGQGPKLLIQFQNNGVVDDSQLPKDRFSAERLKGVDSTLKIQPAKLEDSAVYLCASSRLPVGETQYFGPGTRLLVL.

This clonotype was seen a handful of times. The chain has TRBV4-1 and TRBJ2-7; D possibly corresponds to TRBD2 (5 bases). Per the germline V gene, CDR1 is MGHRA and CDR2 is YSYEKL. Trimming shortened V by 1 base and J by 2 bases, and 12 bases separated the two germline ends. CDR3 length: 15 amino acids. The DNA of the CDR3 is TGCGCCAGCAGCCAAGGAGGGAGTAATGCCTACGAGCAGTACTTC. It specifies CASSQGGSNAYEQYF.

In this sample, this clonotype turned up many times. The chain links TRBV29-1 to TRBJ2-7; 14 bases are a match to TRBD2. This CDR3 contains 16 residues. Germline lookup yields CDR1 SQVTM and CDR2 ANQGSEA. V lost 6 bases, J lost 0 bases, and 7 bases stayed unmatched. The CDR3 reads CSVRGLAGAFSYEQYF. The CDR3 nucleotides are TGCAGCGTCCGGGGACTAGCGGGGGCGTTCTCCTACGAGCAGTACTTC.

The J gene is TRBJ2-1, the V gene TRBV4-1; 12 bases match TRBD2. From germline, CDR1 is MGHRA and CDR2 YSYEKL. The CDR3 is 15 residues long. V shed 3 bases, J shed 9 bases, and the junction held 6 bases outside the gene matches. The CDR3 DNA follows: TGCGCCAGCAGCCACGCTAGCGGGGGGGCTGGTGAGCAGTTCTTC. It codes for CASSHASGGAGEQFF.

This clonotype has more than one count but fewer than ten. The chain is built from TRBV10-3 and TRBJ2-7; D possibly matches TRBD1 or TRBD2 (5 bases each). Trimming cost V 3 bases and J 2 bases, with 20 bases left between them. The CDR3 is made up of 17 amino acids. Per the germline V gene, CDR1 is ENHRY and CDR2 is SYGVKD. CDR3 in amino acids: CAISDLLDSRDPYEQYF. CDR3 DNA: TGTGCCATCAGTGACCTTTTGGACTCTAGGGACCCCTACGAGCAGTACTTC.

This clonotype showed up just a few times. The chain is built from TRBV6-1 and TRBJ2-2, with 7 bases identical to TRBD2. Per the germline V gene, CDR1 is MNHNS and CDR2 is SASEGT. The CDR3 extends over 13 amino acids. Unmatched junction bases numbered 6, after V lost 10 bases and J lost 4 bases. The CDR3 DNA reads TGTGCCATGGGGGGGGGGAGCACCGGGGAGCTGTTTTTT. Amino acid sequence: CAMGGGSTGELFF.

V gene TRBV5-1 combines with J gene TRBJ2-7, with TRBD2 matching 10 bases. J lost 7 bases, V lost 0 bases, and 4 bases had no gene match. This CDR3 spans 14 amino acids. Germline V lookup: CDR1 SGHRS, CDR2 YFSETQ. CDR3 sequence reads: CASSLVGLAAEQYF. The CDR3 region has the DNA TGCGCCAGCAGCTTGGTTGGACTAGCGGCTGAGCAGTACTTC.

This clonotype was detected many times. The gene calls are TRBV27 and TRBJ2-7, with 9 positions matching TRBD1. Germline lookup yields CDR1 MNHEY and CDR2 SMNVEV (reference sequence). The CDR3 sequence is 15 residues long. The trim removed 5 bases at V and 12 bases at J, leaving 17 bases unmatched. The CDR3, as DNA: TGTGCCAGCAGTGCTCCGGACAGGGGCCGTCCCGATTGGTACTTC. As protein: CASSAPDRGRPDWYF.

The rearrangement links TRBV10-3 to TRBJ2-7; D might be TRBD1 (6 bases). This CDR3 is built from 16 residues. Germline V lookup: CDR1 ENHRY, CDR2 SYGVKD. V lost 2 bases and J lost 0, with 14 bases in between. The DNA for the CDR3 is TGTGCCATCAGTGAGGCTACAGGGCCGAGCTCCTACGAGCAGTACTTC. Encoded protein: CAISEATGPSSYEQYF.

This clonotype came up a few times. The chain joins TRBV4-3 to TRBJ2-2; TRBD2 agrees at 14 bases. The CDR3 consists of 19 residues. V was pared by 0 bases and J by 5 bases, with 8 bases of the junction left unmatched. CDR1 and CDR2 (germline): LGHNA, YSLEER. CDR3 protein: CASSQDRLAGGPITGELFF. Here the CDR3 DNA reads TGCGCCAGCAGCCAAGATCGACTAGCGGGAGGGCCTATTACCGGGGAGCTGTTTTTT.

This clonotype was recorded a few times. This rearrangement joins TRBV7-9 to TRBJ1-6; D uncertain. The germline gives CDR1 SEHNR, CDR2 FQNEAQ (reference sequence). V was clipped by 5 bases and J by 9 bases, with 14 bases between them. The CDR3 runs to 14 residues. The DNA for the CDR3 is TGTGCCAGCAGCCCACCCCAGAGGAGTTCACCCCTCCACTTT. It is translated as CASSPPQRSSPLHF.

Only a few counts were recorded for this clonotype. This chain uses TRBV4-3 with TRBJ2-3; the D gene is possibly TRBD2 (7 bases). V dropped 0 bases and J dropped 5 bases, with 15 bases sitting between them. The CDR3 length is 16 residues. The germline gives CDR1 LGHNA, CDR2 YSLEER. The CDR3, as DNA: TGCGCCAGCAGCCAAGATCGGCGGGGGCCGGTAGATACGCAGTATTTT. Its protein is CASSQDRRGPVDTQYF.

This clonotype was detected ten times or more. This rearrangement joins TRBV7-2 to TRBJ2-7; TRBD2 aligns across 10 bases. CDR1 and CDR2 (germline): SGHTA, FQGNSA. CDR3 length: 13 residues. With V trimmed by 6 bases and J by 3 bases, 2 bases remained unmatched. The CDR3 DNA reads TGTGCCAGCAGGGCTAGCGGGAGCTACGAGCAGTACTTC. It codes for CASRASGSYEQYF. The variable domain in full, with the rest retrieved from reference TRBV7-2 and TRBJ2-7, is GAGVSQSPSNKVTEKGKDVELRCDPISGHTALYWYRQSLGQGLEFLIYFQGNSAPDKSGLPSDRFSAERTGGSVSTLTIQRTQQEDSAVYLCASRASGSYEQYFGPGTRLTVT.

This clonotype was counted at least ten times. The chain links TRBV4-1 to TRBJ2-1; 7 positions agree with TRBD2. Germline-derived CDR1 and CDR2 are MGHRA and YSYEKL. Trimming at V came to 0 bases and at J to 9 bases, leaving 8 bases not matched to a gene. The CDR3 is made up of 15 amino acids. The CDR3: CASSQETLLAVEQFF. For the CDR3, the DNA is TGCGCCAGCAGCCAAGAGACCCTCCTAGCGGTTGAGCAGTTCTTC.

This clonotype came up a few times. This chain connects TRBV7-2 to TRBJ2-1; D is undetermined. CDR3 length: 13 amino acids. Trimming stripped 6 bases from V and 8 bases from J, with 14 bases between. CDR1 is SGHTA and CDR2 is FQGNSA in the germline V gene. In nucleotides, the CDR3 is TGTGCCAGCAGGTCCGGGCGTATCGATGAGCAGTTCTTC. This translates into CASRSGRIDEQFF.

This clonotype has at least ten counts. DNA for the CDR3: TGTGCCAGCAGTTTAACGGCTAGCGGCTACGAGCAGTACTTC. Translating gives CASSLTASGYEQYF. The rearrangement joins TRBV27 to TRBJ2-7; 7 positions match TRBD2. Germline V gene data show CDR1 as MNHEY and CDR2 as SMNVEV (reference sequence). Trimming cost V 2 bases and J 3 bases; bases outside gene matches: 4. The CDR3 contains 14 residues.

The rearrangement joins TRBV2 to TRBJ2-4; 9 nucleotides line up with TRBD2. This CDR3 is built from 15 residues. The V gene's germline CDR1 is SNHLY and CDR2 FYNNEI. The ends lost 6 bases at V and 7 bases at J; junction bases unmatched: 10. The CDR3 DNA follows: TGTGCCAGCAGGTCCGCGACTAGCGGTTGGAACATTCAGTACTTC. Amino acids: CASRSATSGWNIQYF.

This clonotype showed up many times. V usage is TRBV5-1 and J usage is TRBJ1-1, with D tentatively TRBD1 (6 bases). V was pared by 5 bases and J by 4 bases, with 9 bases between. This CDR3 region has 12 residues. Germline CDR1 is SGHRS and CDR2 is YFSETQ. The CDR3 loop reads CASRAGATEAFF. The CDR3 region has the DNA TGCGCCAGCAGGGCAGGGGCCACTGAAGCTTTCTTT.

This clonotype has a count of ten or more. The CDR3 loop is CASTTPSAERTQYF. CDR3 sequence (DNA): TGTGCCAGCACGACCCCAAGCGCTGAGAGAACGCAGTATTTT. The rearrangement joins TRBV12-3 or TRBV12-4 to TRBJ2-3; no reliable D call. There are 14 residues in the CDR3. V lost 7 bases and J 9 bases, leaving 20 bases between the germline ends.

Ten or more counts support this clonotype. CDR3 coding DNA: TGCGCCAGCAGCCAATCTACAGGGTATTACGAGCAGTACTTC. Amino acids: CASSQSTGYYEQYF. V is TRBV4-3 and J is TRBJ2-7, with D possibly TRBD1 on 6 matching bases. V lost 2 bases, J lost 4 bases, and 12 bases lay in between. The CDR3 loop spans 14 amino acids. Germline-derived CDR1 and CDR2 are LGHNA and YSLEER.

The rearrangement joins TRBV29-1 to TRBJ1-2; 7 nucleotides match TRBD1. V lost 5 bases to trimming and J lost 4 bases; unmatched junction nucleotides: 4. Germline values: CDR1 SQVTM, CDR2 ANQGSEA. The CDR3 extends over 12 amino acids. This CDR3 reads CSVSEGAYGYTF. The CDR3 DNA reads TGCAGCGTTTCGGAGGGGGCCTATGGCTACACCTTC. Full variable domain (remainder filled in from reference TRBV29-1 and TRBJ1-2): SAVISQKPSRDICQRGTSLTIQCQVDSQVTMMFWYRQQPGQSLTLIATANQGSEATYESGFVIDKFPISRPNLTFSTLTVSNMSPEDSSIYLCSVSEGAYGYTFGSGTRLTVV.

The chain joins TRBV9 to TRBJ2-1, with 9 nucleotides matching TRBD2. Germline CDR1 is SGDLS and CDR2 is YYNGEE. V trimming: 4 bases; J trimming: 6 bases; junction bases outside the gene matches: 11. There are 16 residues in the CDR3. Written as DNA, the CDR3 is TGTGCCAGCAGCCCCCAACCGGGACTAGCTCTCAATGAGCAGTTCTTC. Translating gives CASSPQPGLALNEQFF.

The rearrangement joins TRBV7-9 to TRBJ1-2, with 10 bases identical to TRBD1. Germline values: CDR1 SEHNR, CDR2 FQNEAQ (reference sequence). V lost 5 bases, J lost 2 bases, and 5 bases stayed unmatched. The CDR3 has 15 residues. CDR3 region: CASSGGTGVNYGYTF. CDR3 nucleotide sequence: TGTGCCAGCAGCGGAGGGACAGGGGTAAACTATGGCTACACCTTC.

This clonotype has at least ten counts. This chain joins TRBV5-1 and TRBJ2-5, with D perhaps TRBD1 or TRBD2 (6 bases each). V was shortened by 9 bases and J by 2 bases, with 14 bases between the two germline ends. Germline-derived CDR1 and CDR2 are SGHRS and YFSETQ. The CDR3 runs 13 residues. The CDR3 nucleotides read TGCGCCACCTCCACAGGGAGGCAAGAGACCCAGTACTTC. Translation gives CATSTGRQETQYF. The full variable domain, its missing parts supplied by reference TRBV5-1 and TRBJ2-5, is KAGVTQTPRYLIKTRGQQVTLSCSPISGHRSVSWYQQTPGQGLQFLFEYFSETQRNKGNFPGRFSGRQFSNSRSEMNVSTLELGDSALYLCATSTGRQETQYFGPGTRLLVL.

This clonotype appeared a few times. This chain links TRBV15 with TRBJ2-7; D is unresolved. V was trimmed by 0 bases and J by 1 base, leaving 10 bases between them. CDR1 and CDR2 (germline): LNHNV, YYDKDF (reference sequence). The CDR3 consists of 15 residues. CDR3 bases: TGTGCCACCAGCAGAGATCTCGGCGTTTCCTACGAGCAGTACTTC. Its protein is CATSRDLGVSYEQYF.

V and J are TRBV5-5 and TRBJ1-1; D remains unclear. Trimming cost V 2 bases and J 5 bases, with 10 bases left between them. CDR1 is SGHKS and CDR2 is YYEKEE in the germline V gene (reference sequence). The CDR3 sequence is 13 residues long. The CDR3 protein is CASSLSRITEAFF. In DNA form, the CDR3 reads TGTGCCAGCAGCTTATCCAGGATAACTGAAGCTTTCTTT.

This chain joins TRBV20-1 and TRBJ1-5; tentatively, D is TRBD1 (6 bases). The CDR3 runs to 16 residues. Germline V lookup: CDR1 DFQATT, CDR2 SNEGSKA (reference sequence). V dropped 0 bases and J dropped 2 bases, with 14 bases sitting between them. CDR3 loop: CSARERHREGNQPQHF. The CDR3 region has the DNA TGCAGTGCTAGAGAGCGGCACAGGGAAGGCAATCAGCCCCAGCATTTT.